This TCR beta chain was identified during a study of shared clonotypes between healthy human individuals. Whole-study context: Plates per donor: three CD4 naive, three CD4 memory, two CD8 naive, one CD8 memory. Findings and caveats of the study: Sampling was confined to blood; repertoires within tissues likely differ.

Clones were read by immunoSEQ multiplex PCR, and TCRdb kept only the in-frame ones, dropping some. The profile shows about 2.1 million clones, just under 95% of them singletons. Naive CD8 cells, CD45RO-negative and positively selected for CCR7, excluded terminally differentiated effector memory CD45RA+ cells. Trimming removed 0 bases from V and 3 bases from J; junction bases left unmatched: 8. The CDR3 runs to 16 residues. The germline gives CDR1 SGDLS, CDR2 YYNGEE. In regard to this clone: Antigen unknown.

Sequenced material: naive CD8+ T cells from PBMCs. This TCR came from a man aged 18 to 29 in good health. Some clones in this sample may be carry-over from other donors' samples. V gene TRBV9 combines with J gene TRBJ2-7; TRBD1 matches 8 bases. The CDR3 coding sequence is TGTGCCAGCAGCGTAGGGTGGGACAGGTCCATCTACGAGCAGTACTTC. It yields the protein CASSVGWDRSIYEQYF.